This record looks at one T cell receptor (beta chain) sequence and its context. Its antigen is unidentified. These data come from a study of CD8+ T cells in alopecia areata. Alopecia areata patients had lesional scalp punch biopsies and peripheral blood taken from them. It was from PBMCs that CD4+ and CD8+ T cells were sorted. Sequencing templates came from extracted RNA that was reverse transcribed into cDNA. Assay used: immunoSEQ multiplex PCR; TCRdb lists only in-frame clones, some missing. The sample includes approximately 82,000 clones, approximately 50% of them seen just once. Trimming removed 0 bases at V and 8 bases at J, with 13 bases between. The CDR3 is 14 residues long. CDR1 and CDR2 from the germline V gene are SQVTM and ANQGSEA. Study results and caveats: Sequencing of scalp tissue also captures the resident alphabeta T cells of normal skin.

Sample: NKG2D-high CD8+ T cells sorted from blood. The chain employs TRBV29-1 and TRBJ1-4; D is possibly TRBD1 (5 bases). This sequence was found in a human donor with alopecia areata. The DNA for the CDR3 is TGCAGCGTTGAAGAGACAGCGACGGGCGAAAAACTGTTTTTT. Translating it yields CSVEETATGEKLFF.